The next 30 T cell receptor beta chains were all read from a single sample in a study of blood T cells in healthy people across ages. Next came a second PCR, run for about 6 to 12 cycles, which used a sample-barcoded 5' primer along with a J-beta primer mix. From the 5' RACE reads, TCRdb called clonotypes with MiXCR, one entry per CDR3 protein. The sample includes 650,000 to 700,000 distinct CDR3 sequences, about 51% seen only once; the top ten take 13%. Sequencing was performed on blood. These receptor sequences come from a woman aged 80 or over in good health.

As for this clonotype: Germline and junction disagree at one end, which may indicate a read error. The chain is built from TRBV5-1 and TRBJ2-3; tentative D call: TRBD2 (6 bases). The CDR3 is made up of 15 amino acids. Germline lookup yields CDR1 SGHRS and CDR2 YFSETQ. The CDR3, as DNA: TGCGCCAGCAGCTCCCTCGGGGGAGCCACAAATACGCAGTATTTT. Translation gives CASSSLGGATNTQYF.

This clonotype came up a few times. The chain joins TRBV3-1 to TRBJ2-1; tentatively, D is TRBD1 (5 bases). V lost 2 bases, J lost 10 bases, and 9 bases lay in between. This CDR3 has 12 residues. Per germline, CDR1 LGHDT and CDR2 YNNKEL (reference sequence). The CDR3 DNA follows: TGTGCCAGCAGCCAAAGGGGCTACGAGCAGTTCTTC. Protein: CASSQRGYEQFF.

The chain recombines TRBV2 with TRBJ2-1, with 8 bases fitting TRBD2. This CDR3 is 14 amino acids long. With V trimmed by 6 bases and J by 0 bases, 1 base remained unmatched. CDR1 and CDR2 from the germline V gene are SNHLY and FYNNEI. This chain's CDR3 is CASRSGSSYNEQFF. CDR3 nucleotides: TGTGCCAGCAGGAGCGGGAGCTCCTACAATGAGCAGTTCTTC. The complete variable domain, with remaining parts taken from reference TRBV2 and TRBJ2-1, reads EPEVTQTPSHQVTQMGQEVILRCVPISNHLYFYWYRQILGQKVEFLVSFYNNEISEKSEIFDDQFSVERPDGSNFTLKIRSTKLEDSAMYFCASRSGSSYNEQFFGPGTRLTVL.

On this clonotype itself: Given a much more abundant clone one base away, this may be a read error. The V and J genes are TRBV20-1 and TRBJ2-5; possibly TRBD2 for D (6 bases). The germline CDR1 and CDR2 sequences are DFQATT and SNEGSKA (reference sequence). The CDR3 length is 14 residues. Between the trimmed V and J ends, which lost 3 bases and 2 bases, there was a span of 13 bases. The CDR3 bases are TGCAGTGCTAGCTCGGTACGGGAGCAAGAGACCCAGTACTTC. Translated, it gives CSASSVREQETQYF.

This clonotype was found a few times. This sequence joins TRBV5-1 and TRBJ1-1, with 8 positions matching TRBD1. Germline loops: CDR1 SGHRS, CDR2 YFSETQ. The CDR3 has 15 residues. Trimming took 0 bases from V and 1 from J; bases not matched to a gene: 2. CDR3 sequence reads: CASSLVGQGNTEAFF. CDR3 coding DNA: TGCGCCAGCAGCTTGGTAGGACAGGGGAACACTGAAGCTTTCTTT.

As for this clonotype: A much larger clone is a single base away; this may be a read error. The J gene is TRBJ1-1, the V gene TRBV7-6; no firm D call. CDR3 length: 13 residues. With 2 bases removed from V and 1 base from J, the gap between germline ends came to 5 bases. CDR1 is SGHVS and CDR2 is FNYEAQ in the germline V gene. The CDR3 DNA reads TGTGCCAGCAGCTTATTCGCGAACACTGAAGCTTTCTTT. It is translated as CASSLFANTEAFF.

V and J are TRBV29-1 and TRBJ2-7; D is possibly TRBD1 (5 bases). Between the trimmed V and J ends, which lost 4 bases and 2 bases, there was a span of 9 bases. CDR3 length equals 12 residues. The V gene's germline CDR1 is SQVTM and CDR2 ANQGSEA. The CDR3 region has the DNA TGCAGCGTTGTGGAGACAGCCTACGAGCAGTACTTC. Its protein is CSVVETAYEQYF.

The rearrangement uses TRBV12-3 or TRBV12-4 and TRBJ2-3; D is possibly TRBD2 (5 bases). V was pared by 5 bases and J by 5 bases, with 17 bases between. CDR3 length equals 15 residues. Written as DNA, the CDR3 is TGTGCCAGCAGTCCGCGCAGAGTGGGAGTAGATACGCAGTATTTT. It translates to CASSPRRVGVDTQYF.

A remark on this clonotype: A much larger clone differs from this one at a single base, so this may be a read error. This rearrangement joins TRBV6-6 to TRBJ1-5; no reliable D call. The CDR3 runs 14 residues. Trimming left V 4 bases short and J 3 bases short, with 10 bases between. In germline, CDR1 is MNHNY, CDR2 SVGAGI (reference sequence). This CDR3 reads CASSLTDPNQPQHF. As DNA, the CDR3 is TGTGCCAGCAGTTTAACAGACCCCAATCAGCCCCAGCATTTT.

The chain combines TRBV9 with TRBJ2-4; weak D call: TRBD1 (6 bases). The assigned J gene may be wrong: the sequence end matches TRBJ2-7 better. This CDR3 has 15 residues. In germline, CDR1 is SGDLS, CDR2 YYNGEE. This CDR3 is CASSARQVPLDEQYF. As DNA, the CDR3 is TGTGCCAGCAGCGCCCGACAGGTTCCCCTTGACGAGCAGTACTTC.

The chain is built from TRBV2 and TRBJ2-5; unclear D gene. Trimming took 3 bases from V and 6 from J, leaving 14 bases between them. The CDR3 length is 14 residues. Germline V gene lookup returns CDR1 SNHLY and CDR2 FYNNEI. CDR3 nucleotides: TGTGCCAGCAGTGATGTGACGGGCCGCCAGACCCAGTACTTC. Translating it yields CASSDVTGRQTQYF.

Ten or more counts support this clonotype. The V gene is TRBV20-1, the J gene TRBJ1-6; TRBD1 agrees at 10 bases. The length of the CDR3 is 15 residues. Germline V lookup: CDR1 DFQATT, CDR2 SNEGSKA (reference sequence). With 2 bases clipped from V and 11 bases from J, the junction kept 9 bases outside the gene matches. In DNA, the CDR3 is TGCAGTGCTAGACAAACGGGACAGGGGAGTCCACCCCTCCACTTT. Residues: CSARQTGQGSPPLHF.

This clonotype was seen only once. DNA for the CDR3: TGTGCCAGCAGTTTCACAGTGGGCGGGGAGCTGTTTTTT. Translating it yields CASSFTVGGELFF. The genes are TRBV27 and TRBJ2-2; D gene ambiguous. The CDR3 loop spans 13 amino acids. V lost 3 bases and J lost 7, with 9 bases in between. In germline, CDR1 is MNHEY, CDR2 SMNVEV (reference sequence).

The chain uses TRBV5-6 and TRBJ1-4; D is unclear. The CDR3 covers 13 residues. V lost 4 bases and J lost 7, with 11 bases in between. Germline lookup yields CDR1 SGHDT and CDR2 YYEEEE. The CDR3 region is CASSPVLGEKLFF. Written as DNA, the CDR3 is TGTGCCAGCAGCCCTGTACTTGGTGAAAAACTGTTTTTT.

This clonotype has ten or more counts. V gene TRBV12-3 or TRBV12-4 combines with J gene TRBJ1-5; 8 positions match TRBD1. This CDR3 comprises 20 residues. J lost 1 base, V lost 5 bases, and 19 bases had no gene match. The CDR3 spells CASSPYPGTGRVWSNQPQHF. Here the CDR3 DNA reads TGTGCCAGCAGTCCCTATCCCGGGACAGGAAGGGTGTGGAGCAATCAGCCCCAGCATTTT.

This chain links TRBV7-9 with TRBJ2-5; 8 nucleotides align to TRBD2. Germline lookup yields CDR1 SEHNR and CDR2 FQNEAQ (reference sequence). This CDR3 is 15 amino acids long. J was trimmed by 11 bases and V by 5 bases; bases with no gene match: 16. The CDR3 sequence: CASSLPGLDASEQYF. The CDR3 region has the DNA TGTGCCAGCAGCCTGCCGGGACTAGACGCTAGTGAGCAGTACTTC. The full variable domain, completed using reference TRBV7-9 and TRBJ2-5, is DTGVSQNPRHKITKRGQNVTFRCDPISEHNRLYWYRQTLGQGPEFLTYFQNEAQLEKSRLLSDRFSAERPKGSFSTLEIQRTEQGDSAMYLCASSLPGLDASEQYFGPGTRLLVL.

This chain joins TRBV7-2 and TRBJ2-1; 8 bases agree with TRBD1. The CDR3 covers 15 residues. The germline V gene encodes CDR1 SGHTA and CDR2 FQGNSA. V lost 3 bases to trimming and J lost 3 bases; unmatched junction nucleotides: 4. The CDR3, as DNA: TGTGCCAGCAGCTTTACCGGGACAGGCTACAATGAGCAGTTCTTC. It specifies CASSFTGTGYNEQFF.

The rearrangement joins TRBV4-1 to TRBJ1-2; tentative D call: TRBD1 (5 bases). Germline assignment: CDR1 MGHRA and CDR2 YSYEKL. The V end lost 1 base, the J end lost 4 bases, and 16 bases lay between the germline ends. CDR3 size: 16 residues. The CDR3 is CASSQVDGGDPYGYTF. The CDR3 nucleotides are TGCGCCAGCAGCCAAGTGGACGGGGGGGACCCCTATGGCTACACCTTC.

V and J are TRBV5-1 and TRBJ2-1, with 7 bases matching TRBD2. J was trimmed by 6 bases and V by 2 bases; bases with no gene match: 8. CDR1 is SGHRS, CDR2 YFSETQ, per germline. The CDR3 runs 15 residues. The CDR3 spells CASSLTGGTSNEQFF. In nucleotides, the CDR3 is TGCGCCAGCAGCTTAACCGGGGGGACGAGCAATGAGCAGTTCTTC. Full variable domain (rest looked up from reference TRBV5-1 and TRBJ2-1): KAGVTQTPRYLIKTRGQQVTLSCSPISGHRSVSWYQQTPGQGLQFLFEYFSETQRNKGNFPGRFSGRQFSNSRSEMNVSTLELGDSALYLCASSLTGGTSNEQFFGPGTRLTVL.

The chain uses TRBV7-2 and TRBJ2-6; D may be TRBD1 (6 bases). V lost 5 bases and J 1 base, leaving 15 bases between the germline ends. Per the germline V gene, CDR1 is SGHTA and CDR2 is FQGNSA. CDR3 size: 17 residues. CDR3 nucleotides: TGTGCCAGCAGCCCCAGCCGGACAGAGTCTGGGGCCAACGTCCTGACTTTC. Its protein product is CASSPSRTESGANVLTF.

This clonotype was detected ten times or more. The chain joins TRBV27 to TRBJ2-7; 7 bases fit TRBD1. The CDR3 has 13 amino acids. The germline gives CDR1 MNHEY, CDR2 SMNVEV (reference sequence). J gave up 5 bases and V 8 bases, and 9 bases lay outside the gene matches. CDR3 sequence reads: CASGMGQFHEQYF. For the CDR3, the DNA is TGTGCCAGCGGAATGGGACAGTTTCACGAGCAGTACTTC.

CDR3 amino acids: CASSLEQKEKLFF. Here the CDR3 DNA reads TGTGCCAGCTCACTTGAGCAGAAGGAAAAACTGTTTTTT. This rearrangement joins TRBV18 to TRBJ1-4, with unresolved D. CDR1 and CDR2 (germline): KGHSH, LQKENI. This CDR3 has 13 residues. The germline V and J ends were trimmed by 4 bases and 8 bases, with 11 bases remaining between them.

The chain's CDR3 is CASSFSRYEQYF. The CDR3 region has the DNA TGTGCCAGCAGCTTCAGCCGCTACGAGCAGTACTTC. V and J are TRBV7-2 and TRBJ2-7; the D is unclear. The CDR3 length is 12 residues. Germline V gene data show CDR1 as SGHTA and CDR2 as FQGNSA. The ends were cut back, 3 bases at V and 3 bases at J, with 6 bases in the middle.

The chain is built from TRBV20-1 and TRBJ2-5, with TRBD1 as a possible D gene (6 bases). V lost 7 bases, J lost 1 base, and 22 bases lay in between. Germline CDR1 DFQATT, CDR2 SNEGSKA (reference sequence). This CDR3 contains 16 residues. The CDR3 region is CSGKQGNHNLQETQYF. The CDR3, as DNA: TGCAGTGGAAAACAGGGAAACCACAACCTCCAAGAGACCCAGTACTTC.

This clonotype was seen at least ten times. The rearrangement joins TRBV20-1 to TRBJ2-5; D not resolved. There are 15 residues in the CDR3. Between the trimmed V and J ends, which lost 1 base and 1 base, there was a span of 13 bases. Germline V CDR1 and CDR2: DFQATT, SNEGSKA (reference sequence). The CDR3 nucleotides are TGCAGTGCTAGAGCCCCAAGGTCAGGCCAAGAGACCCAGTACTTC. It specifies CSARAPRSGQETQYF.

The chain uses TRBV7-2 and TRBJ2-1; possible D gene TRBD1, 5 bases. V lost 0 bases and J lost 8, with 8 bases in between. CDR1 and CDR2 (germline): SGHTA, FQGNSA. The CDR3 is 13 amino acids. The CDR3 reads CASSLARTHEQFF. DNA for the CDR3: TGTGCCAGCAGCTTAGCTAGGACACATGAGCAGTTCTTC.

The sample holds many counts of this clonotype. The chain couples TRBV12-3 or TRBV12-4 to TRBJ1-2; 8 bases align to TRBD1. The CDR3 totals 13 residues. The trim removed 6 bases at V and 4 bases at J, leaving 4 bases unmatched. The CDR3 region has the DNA TGTGCCAGCAGCAACGGACAGGGCTATGGCTACACCTTC. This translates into CASSNGQGYGYTF.

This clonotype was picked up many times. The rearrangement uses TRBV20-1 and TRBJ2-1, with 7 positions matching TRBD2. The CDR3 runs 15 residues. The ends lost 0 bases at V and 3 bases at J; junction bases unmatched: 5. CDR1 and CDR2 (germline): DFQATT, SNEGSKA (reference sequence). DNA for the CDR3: TGCAGTGCTAGAGAGGGGGGGAAATTCTACAATGAGCAGTTCTTC. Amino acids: CSAREGGKFYNEQFF.

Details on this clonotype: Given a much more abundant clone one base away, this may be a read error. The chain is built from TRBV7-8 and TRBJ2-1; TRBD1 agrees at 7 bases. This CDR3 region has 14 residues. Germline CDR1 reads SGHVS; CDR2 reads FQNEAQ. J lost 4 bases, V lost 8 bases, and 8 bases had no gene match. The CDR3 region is CASGRQGVYNEQFF. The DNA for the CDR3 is TGTGCCAGCGGCCGTCAGGGGGTTTACAATGAGCAGTTCTTC.

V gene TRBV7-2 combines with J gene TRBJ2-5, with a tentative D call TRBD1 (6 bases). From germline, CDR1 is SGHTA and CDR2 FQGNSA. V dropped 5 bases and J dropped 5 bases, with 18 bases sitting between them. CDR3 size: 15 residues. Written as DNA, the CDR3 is TGTGCCAGCAGCCCCGGCCAGGGGCCGGGTGAGACCCAGTACTTC. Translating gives CASSPGQGPGETQYF.